These 31 T cell receptor beta chains were all obtained from the same sample, sequenced in a study of blood T cell repertoires in COVID-19. Profiling relied on immunoSEQ multiplex PCR, and the TCRdb table lists in-frame clones only, not all of them. The top ten clones hold approximately 6.2% of a sample with hundreds of thousands of clones, 80% to 90% of them seen once. The specimen was peripheral blood. The receptors were sampled from a man aged 55 to 70 who had recovered from COVID-19.

The genes are TRBV27 and TRBJ1-5, with D unresolved. CDR3 size: 15 residues. The V and J ends lost 6 bases and 4 bases respectively, with 16 bases between them. Germline V gene sequence: CDR1 MNHEY, CDR2 SMNVEV (reference sequence). CDR3 sequence: CASSLRGGANQPQHF. The CDR3 region has the DNA TGTGCCAGCAGCTTACGGGGAGGAGCGAATCAGCCCCAGCATTTT.

The J gene is TRBJ2-7, the V gene TRBV28; tentative D call: TRBD1 (5 bases). This CDR3 spans 14 amino acids. Germline V lookup: CDR1 MDHEN, CDR2 SYDVKM. V was pared by 4 bases and J by 2 bases, with 12 bases between. Here the CDR3 DNA reads TGTGCCAGCAGTTCCCCAGGGCCCCCCTACGAGCAGTACTTC. Protein: CASSSPGPPYEQYF.

This clone is a singleton in its sample. The chain has TRBV9 and TRBJ1-3; D unresolved. From germline, CDR1 is SGDLS and CDR2 YYNGEE. Trimming shortened V by 0 bases and J by 0 bases, and 13 bases separated the two germline ends. The CDR3 loop spans 17 amino acids. The chain's CDR3 is CASSVDTGVYSGNTIYF. CDR3 in DNA: TGTGCCAGCAGCGTAGATACGGGAGTCTACTCTGGAAACACCATATATTTT.

The chain employs TRBV29-1 and TRBJ1-1; perhaps TRBD1 as D (6 bases). Germline values: CDR1 SQVTM, CDR2 ANQGSEA. Deletions cut 5 bases from V and 5 bases from J, with 21 bases between. The CDR3 loop spans 15 amino acids. The CDR3 region has the DNA TGCAGCGTTAATTCCGCGGGGGCCGGTAGGACTGAAGCTTTCTTT. This codes for CSVNSAGAGRTEAFF.

The chain links TRBV9 to TRBJ2-7, with 7 bases aligning to TRBD1. Germline V gene lookup returns CDR1 SGDLS and CDR2 YYNGEE. J lost 0 bases, V lost 4 bases, and 7 bases had no gene match. The CDR3 extends over 15 amino acids. The CDR3 sequence is CASSNRQGTSYEQYF. The CDR3 nucleotides read TGTGCCAGCAGCAATCGACAGGGAACCTCCTACGAGCAGTACTTC.

Turning to this clone: Within the sample, other DNA sequences also encode this same CDR3. The chain employs TRBV5-1 and TRBJ2-3; the D gene is possibly TRBD1 (5 bases). CDR1 SGHRS and CDR2 YFSETQ come from the germline V gene. The CDR3 contains 14 residues. V was pared by 4 bases and J by 3 bases, with 12 bases between. CDR3 nucleotide sequence: TGCGCCAGCAGCGTGGGGCAGGGAACAGATACGCAGTATTTT. Encoded protein: CASSVGQGTDTQYF.

The chain has TRBV27 and TRBJ2-3; 13 bases agree with TRBD2. V lost 10 bases and J lost 6; bases outside the gene matches: 4. Germline lookup yields CDR1 MNHEY and CDR2 SMNVEV (reference sequence). The CDR3 totals 13 residues. For the CDR3, the DNA is TGTGCCATCGCACTAGCGGGAGGGGATACGCAGTATTTT. Translated, it gives CAIALAGGDTQYF.

The rearrangement joins TRBV7-6 to TRBJ2-5; tentatively, D is TRBD2 (5 bases). The V and J ends lost 6 bases and 2 bases respectively, with 16 bases between them. The CDR3 is 15 residues long. Germline CDR1 SGHVS, CDR2 FNYEAQ. In DNA form, the CDR3 reads TGTGCCAGCAGACTGAGGGCAAGCCCACAAGAGACCCAGTACTTC. Its translation is CASRLRASPQETQYF. Looking up the rest from reference TRBV7-6 and TRBJ2-5 gives the full variable domain: GAGVSQSPRYKVTKRGQDVALRCDPISGHVSLYWYRQALGQGPEFLTYFNYEAQQDKSGLPNDRFSAERPEGSISTLTIQRTEQRDSAMYRCASRLRASPQETQYFGPGTRLLVL.

The CDR3 loop is CASSLGRVTDTQYF. Written as DNA, the CDR3 is TGTGCCAGCAGCTTAGGCAGGGTCACAGATACGCAGTATTTT. The chain has TRBV7-2 and TRBJ2-3, with D tentatively TRBD1 (5 bases). There are 14 residues in the CDR3. CDR1 is SGHTA and CDR2 is FQGNSA in the germline V gene. V shed 1 base and J shed 2 bases, with 7 bases lying between them. Looking up the rest from reference TRBV7-2 and TRBJ2-3 gives the full variable domain: GAGVSQSPSNKVTEKGKDVELRCDPISGHTALYWYRQSLGQGLEFLIYFQGNSAPDKSGLPSDRFSAERTGGSVSTLTIQRTQQEDSAVYLCASSLGRVTDTQYFGPGTRLTVL.

This chain joins TRBV3-1 (or the pseudogene TRBV3-2) and TRBJ2-7; the match to TRBD2 covers 9 bases. From germline, CDR1 is LGHDT and CDR2 YNNKEL (reference sequence). V shed 4 bases, J shed 4 bases, and the junction held 11 bases outside the gene matches. The CDR3 covers 16 residues. The DNA for the CDR3 is TGTGCCAGCAGCCGAAACCCCGGGACTAGCCCTTACGAGCAGTACTTC. It codes for CASSRNPGTSPYEQYF.

The J gene is TRBJ1-1, the V gene TRBV30, with D possibly being TRBD1 (5 bases). Germline V gene data show CDR1 as GTSNPN and CDR2 as SVGIG (reference sequence). This CDR3 is 13 amino acids long. Trimming took off 1 base at V and 1 base at J, with 7 bases between the two ends. CDR3: CAWSDQGNTEAFF. The CDR3 DNA sequence: TGTGCCTGGAGTGACCAGGGGAACACTGAAGCTTTCTTT.

The rearrangement links TRBV6-1 to TRBJ1-2; TRBD1 aligns across 10 bases. CDR1 and CDR2 (germline): MNHNS, SASEGT. There are 17 residues in the CDR3. V lost 4 bases and J lost 2; bases outside the gene matches: 10. DNA of the CDR3: TGTGCCAGCAGTGGCCGGGACAGGGGAATATTAAACTATGGCTACACCTTC. It translates to CASSGRDRGILNYGYTF.

The CDR3 sequence: CASSGGPLNTEAFF. The CDR3 DNA reads TGTGCCAGCTCTGGGGGCCCACTGAACACTGAAGCTTTCTTT. The chain joins TRBV6-6 to TRBJ1-1, with D maybe TRBD1 (6 bases). The V end lost 8 bases, the J end lost 0 bases, and 13 bases lay between the germline ends. The CDR3 covers 14 residues. The germline CDR1 and CDR2 sequences are MNHNY and SVGAGI (reference sequence).

V gene TRBV30 combines with J gene TRBJ1-5; D remains ambiguous. The CDR3 runs 13 residues. Germline CDR1 and CDR2: GTSNPN and SVGIG (reference sequence). V lost 3 bases and J lost 6, with 12 bases in between. CDR3 nucleotide sequence: TGTGCCTGGAGAGACCGAGGTGGTCAGCCCCAGCATTTT. It specifies CAWRDRGGQPQHF.

J is TRBJ1-1 and V is TRBV7-2; D unclear. V lost 6 bases to trimming and J lost 4 bases, with 12 bases between them. The length of the CDR3 is 13 residues. Germline V gives CDR1 SGHTA, CDR2 FQGNSA. The CDR3 DNA is TGTGCCAGCAGTCCTATCAGAGGCACTGAAGCTTTCTTT. Its translation is CASSPIRGTEAFF.

The chain joins TRBV18 to TRBJ2-7; 7 bases are a match to TRBD2. CDR1 and CDR2 from the germline V gene are KGHSH and LQKENI. The V segment lost 3 bases and the J segment 2 bases; nucleotides outside the gene matches: 7. This CDR3 comprises 15 residues. CDR3 region: CASSPGLADAYEQYF. CDR3 DNA: TGTGCCAGCTCACCCGGCCTAGCGGACGCCTACGAGCAGTACTTC.

The chain joins TRBV6-1 to TRBJ1-2, with D unclear. CDR3 length: 15 amino acids. Germline V CDR1 and CDR2: MNHNS, SASEGT. Trimming took off 1 base at V and 4 bases at J, with 13 bases between the two ends. DNA for the CDR3: TGTGCCAGCAGTGAAGTAATGGCAGTCTCCTATGGCTACACCTTC. Protein sequence: CASSEVMAVSYGYTF.

CDR3 in amino acids: CASSLSRGGGGREQFF. CDR3 sequence (DNA): TGTGCCAGCAGCTTAAGTCGGGGAGGAGGGGGCAGAGAGCAGTTCTTC. This sequence joins TRBV11-3 and TRBJ2-1; D perhaps matches TRBD1 (7 bases). This CDR3 has 16 residues. V was shortened by 2 bases and J by 10 bases, with 21 bases between the two germline ends. Per the germline V gene, CDR1 is SGHNT and CDR2 is YENEEA.

The CDR3 loop reads CATQMTQGYGYTF. In nucleotides, the CDR3 is TGTGCCACTCAAATGACCCAGGGGTATGGCTACACCTTC. The V gene is TRBV12-3 or TRBV12-4, the J gene TRBJ1-2; D perhaps matches TRBD1 (6 bases). V was cut by 10 bases and J by 5 bases, with 17 bases left in between. This CDR3 has 13 residues.

J is TRBJ1-1 and V is TRBV30, with D possibly being TRBD1 (5 bases). Germline V gene data show CDR1 as GTSNPN and CDR2 as SVGIG (reference sequence). The CDR3 is 15 amino acids. With 4 bases removed from V and 0 bases from J, the gap between germline ends came to 15 bases. The CDR3 sequence is CAWTDRRDLNTEAFF. CDR3 in DNA: TGTGCCTGGACTGACCGCAGGGATTTGAACACTGAAGCTTTCTTT.

The V gene is TRBV28, the J gene TRBJ2-7, with 12 bases lining up with TRBD2. V lost 4 bases, J lost 4 bases, and 8 bases stayed unmatched. Germline V gene sequence: CDR1 MDHEN, CDR2 SYDVKM. The CDR3 totals 16 residues. CDR3 in DNA: TGTGCCAGCAGTTCCCTGGGACTAGCGGGCCGATACGAGCAGTACTTC. Translation gives CASSSLGLAGRYEQYF.

This sequence joins TRBV19 and TRBJ2-1; TRBD2 aligns across 12 bases. V was clipped by 4 bases and J by 9 bases; unmatched bases: 4. The CDR3 runs 14 residues. CDR1 is LNHDA, CDR2 SQIVND, per germline (reference sequence). In DNA form, the CDR3 reads TGTGCCAGTAGTAGTGGACTAGCGGGATCTGAGCAGTTCTTC. It codes for CASSSGLAGSEQFF.

This chain links TRBV6-1 with TRBJ2-3; D is uncertain. Germline loops: CDR1 MNHNS, CDR2 SASEGT. CDR3 length equals 14 residues. The V end was cut by 1 base, the J end by 6 bases, with 11 bases between. The CDR3 DNA reads TGTGCCAGCAGTGAAGACCTGCCTCGGGATACGCAGTATTTT. Translated, it gives CASSEDLPRDTQYF.

This rearrangement joins TRBV6-5 to TRBJ2-3; 10 bases are shared with TRBD2. The CDR3 runs 15 residues. The junction had 5 bases not matched to a gene; V was cut back by 6 bases and J by 2 bases. CDR1 and CDR2 (germline): MNHEY, SVGAGI. As DNA, the CDR3 is TGTGCCAGCAGAGATAGCGGGGGGCTCACAGATACGCAGTATTTT. Its protein is CASRDSGGLTDTQYF.

The genes are TRBV30 and TRBJ2-2; no clear D gene. V lost 0 bases to trimming and J lost 6 bases, with 11 bases between them. The germline CDR1 and CDR2 sequences are GTSNPN and SVGIG (reference sequence). This CDR3 has 14 residues. The CDR3 loop reads CAWSVIRSSGELFF. Written as DNA, the CDR3 is TGTGCCTGGAGTGTAATTAGAAGCTCCGGGGAGCTGTTTTTT. Combining the CDR3 with reference TRBV30 and TRBJ2-2 gives the whole variable domain SQTIHQWPATLVQPVGSPLSLECTVEGTSNPNLYWYRQAAGRGLQLLFYSVGIGQISSEVPQNLSASRPQDRQFILSSKKLLLSDSGFYLCAWSVIRSSGELFFGEGSRLTVL.

V and J are TRBV28 and TRBJ1-1, with 7 bases identical to TRBD1. V shed 10 bases and J 1 base; nucleotides not matched to a gene: 15. The CDR3 is 16 amino acids. Germline V lookup: CDR1 MDHEN, CDR2 SYDVKM. The CDR3 nucleotides are TGTGCCACCCGGCAATTACGACAGGGATGGAACACTGAAGCTTTCTTT. Protein: CATRQLRQGWNTEAFF.

This clone appeared once. This chain joins TRBV28 and TRBJ2-1, with 10 bases fitting TRBD2. There are 15 residues in the CDR3. V was pared by 2 bases and J by 8 bases, with 6 bases of the junction left unmatched. CDR1 is MDHEN, CDR2 SYDVKM, per germline. In DNA, the CDR3 is TGTGCCAGCAGTTTAGTTACTAGCGGGACTGATGAGCAGTTCTTC. It is translated as CASSLVTSGTDEQFF. The entire variable domain, with the rest obtained from reference TRBV28 and TRBJ2-1, is as follows: DVKVTQSSRYLVKRTGEKVFLECVQDMDHENMFWYRQDPGLGLRLIYFSYDVKMKEKGDIPEGYSVSREKKERFSLILESASTNQTSMYLCASSLVTSGTDEQFFGPGTRLTVL.

This clone was counted only a few times. Other DNA sequences in the same sample also yield this CDR3. This sequence joins TRBV12-3 or TRBV12-4 and TRBJ1-2; no firm D call. The CDR3 length is 12 residues. V lost 6 bases, J lost 4 bases, and 9 bases lay in between. The chain's CDR3 is CASSPGIYGYTF. The CDR3 bases are TGTGCCAGCAGCCCCGGGATCTATGGCTACACCTTC.

This sequence joins TRBV5-6 and TRBJ2-3; tentative D call: TRBD1 (6 bases). The CDR3 contains 14 residues. The germline V and J ends were trimmed by 2 bases and 2 bases, with 9 bases remaining between them. From germline, CDR1 is SGHDT and CDR2 YYEEEE. The CDR3 sequence is CASSLQGPTDTQYF. The CDR3 DNA is TGTGCCAGCAGCTTACAGGGTCCCACAGATACGCAGTATTTT. Combining the CDR3 with reference TRBV5-6 and TRBJ2-3 gives the whole variable domain DAGVTQSPTHLIKTRGQQVTLRCSPKSGHDTVSWYQQALGQGPQFIFQYYEEEERQRGNFPDRFSGHQFPNYSSELNVNALLLGDSALYLCASSLQGPTDTQYFGPGTRLTVL.

The V and J genes are TRBV5-4 and TRBJ2-2; 7 bases map to TRBD2. Germline V gene lookup returns CDR1 SGHNT and CDR2 YYREEE (reference sequence). Trimming at V came to 4 bases and at J to 4 bases, leaving 10 bases not matched to a gene. CDR3 length equals 16 residues. This chain's CDR3 is CASSPRRGGSTGELFF. The CDR3 DNA sequence: TGTGCCAGCAGCCCTAGGAGGGGAGGGAGCACCGGGGAGCTGTTTTTT.

CDR3 region: CASSPPGQGNQPQHF. CDR3 sequence (DNA): TGTGCCAGCAGTCCCCCGGGACAGGGGAATCAGCCCCAGCATTTT. The gene calls are TRBV27 and TRBJ1-5; TRBD1 agrees at 10 bases. This CDR3 is 15 amino acids long. The junction had 5 bases not matched to a gene; V was cut back by 5 bases and J by 4 bases. The germline CDR1 and CDR2 sequences are MNHEY and SMNVEV (reference sequence).